This entry features one TCR beta chain sequence. The antigen is unknown. The sample comes from a study of identical twins' blood T cells. Findings and caveats of the study: Shared CDR3 clonotype counts between two donors mainly tracked the product of their cloneset sizes, twins included. Abundant TCRbeta CDR3s overlapped more between twins than with unrelated donors.

Donors were six healthy women in three monozygous twin pairs. Reared together, all three twin pairs probably met the same infectious agents and vaccines. The V gene's germline CDR1 is SGHTA and CDR2 FQGNSA. This CDR3 comprises 13 residues. V lost 7 bases and J lost 0, with 9 bases in between. TCRdb processed the 5' RACE reads anew with MiXCR; each CDR3 protein has one entry. Of around 380,000 distinct CDR3 sequences listed, about 28% were seen once; the top ten hold 6.1%. This TCR was sampled from a woman between 18 and 49 years old in good health. Sequenced: PBMCs. This chain joins TRBV7-2 and TRBJ1-1; no reliable D call. CDR3 sequence reads: CASTIRMNTEAFF. CDR3 bases: TGTGCCAGCACCATTCGGATGAACACTGAAGCTTTCTTT.